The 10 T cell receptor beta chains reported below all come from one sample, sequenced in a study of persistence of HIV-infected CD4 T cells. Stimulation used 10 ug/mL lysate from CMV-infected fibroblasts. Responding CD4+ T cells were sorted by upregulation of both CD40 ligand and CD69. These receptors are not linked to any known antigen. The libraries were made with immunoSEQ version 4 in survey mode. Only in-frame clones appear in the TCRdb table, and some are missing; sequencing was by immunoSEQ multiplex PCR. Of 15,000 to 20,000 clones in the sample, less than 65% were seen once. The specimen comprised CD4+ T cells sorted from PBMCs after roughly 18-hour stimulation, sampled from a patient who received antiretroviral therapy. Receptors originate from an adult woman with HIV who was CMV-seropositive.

In nucleotides, the CDR3 is TGTGCCACCAGTGATCGAGGGACGGCAAACTATGGCTACACCTTC. Translation: CATSDRGTANYGYTF. The chain couples TRBV24-1 to TRBJ1-2; possibly TRBD1 for D (5 bases). The CDR3 runs to 15 residues. CDR1 is KGHDR and CDR2 is SFDVKD in the germline V gene. The V end was cut by 3 bases, the J end by 2 bases, with 12 bases between.

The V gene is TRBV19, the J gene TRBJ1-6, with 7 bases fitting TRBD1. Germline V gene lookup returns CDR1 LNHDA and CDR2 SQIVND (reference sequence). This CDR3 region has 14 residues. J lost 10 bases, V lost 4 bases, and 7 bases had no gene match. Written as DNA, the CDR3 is TGTGCCAGTAGTACCAATGACAGGGTATCACCCCTCCACTTT. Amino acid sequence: CASSTNDRVSPLHF.

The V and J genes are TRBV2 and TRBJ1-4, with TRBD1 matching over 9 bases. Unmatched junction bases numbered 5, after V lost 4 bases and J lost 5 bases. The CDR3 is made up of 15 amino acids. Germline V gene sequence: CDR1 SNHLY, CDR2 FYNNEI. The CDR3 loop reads CASSGRGTGNEKLFF. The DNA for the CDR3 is TGTGCCAGCAGTGGGAGGGGGACAGGGAATGAAAAACTGTTTTTT.

CDR3 protein: CASSPTGQGSGYTF. The DNA of the CDR3 is TGTGCCAGCAGCCCGACGGGACAGGGAAGTGGCTACACCTTC. This rearrangement joins TRBV3-1 (or the pseudogene TRBV3-2) to TRBJ1-2, with 9 positions matching TRBD1. With V trimmed by 4 bases and J by 7 bases, 7 bases remained unmatched. This CDR3 has 14 residues. Germline-derived CDR1 and CDR2 are LGHDT and YNNKEL (reference sequence).

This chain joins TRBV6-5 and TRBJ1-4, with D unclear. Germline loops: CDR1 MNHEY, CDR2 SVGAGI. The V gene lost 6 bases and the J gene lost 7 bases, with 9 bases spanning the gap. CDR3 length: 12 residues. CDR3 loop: CASRINVEKLFF. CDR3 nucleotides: TGTGCCAGCAGGATCAACGTTGAAAAACTGTTTTTT.

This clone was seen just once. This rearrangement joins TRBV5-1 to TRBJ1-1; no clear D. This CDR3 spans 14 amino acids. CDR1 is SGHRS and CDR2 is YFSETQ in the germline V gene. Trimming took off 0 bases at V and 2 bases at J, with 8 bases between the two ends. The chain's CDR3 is CASSLEGRNTEAFF. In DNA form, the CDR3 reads TGCGCCAGCAGCTTGGAAGGCAGAAACACTGAAGCTTTCTTT.

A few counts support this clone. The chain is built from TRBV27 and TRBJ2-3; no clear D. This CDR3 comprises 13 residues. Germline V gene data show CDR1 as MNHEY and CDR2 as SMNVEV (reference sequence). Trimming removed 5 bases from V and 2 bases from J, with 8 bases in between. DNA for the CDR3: TGTGCCAGCAGTAGCCGATACACAGATACGCAGTATTTT. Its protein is CASSSRYTDTQYF.

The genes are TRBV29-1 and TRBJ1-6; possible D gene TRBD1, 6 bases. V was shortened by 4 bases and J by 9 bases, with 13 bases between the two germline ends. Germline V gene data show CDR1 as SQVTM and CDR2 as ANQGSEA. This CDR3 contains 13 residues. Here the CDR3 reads CSVAEGGSSPLHF. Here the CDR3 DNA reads TGCAGCGTTGCAGAGGGGGGCTCTTCACCCCTCCACTTT.

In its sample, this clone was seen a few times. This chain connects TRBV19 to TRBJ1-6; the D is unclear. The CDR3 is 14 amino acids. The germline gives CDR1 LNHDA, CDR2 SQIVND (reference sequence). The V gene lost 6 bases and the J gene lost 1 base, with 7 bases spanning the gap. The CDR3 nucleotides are TGTGCCAGTAGCCCGGGATCCTATAATTCACCCCTCCACTTT. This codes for CASSPGSYNSPLHF.

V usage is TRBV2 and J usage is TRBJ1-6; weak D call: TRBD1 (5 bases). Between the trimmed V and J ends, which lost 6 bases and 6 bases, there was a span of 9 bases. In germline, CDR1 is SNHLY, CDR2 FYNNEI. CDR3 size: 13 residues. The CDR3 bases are TGTGCCAGCAGCGCGGGGGTTAATTCACCCCTCCACTTT. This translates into CASSAGVNSPLHF.